Below are 22 T cell receptor beta chains sequenced from a single sample in a study of PD-1 blockade in classical Hodgkin lymphoma. Relapse was seen in all patients after autologous stem cell transplantation, and brentuximab vedotin exposure was variable. Using immunoSEQ multiplex PCR, the repertoire was profiled, and TCRdb retains in-frame clones only, with some absent. The table lists 75,000 to 100,000 clones, around 80% of them singletons. The sample was peripheral blood mononuclear cells (PBMCs), taken at baseline. These receptors originate from a human donor with classical Hodgkin lymphoma.

This chain uses TRBV2 with TRBJ2-5, with D possibly TRBD1 on 5 matching bases. The V end lost 6 bases, the J end lost 7 bases, and 18 bases lay between the germline ends. The germline CDR1 and CDR2 sequences are SNHLY and FYNNEI. The CDR3 runs 14 residues. CDR3 DNA: TGTGCCAGCAGAGCCGACAGCTACGAAGCGACCCAGTACTTC. Protein product: CASRADSYEATQYF.

V gene TRBV5-1 combines with J gene TRBJ1-3; no reliable D call. Germline CDR1 is SGHRS and CDR2 is YFSETQ. The V end was cut by 3 bases, the J end by 3 bases, with 13 bases between. CDR3 length: 15 residues. CDR3 protein: CASSSSTGFGNTIYF. The CDR3, as DNA: TGCGCCAGCAGCTCGTCCACTGGATTTGGAAACACCATATATTTT.

This clone was counted only a few times. The chain carries TRBV7-8 and TRBJ2-1; D perhaps matches TRBD2 (6 bases). This CDR3 contains 16 residues. The V gene lost 5 bases and the J gene lost 7 bases, with 21 bases spanning the gap. Germline V gives CDR1 SGHVS, CDR2 FQNEAQ. Here the CDR3 DNA reads TGTGCCAGCAGCGCCCCTGGGGACTTCCCTAGAAATGAGCAGTTCTTC. Protein sequence: CASSAPGDFPRNEQFF. Together with reference TRBV7-8 and TRBJ2-1, the CDR3 gives the full variable domain: GAGVSQSPRYKVAKRGQDVALRCDPISGHVSLFWYQQALGQGPEFLTYFQNEAQLDKSGLPSDRFFAERPEGSVSTLKIQRTQQEDSAVYLCASSAPGDFPRNEQFFGPGTRLTVL.

This clone was seen just once. The V and J genes are TRBV6-1 and TRBJ2-5, with 14 bases matching TRBD2. Per germline, CDR1 MNHNS and CDR2 SASEGT. V lost 10 bases, J lost 7 bases, and 8 bases stayed unmatched. The CDR3 is made up of 14 amino acids. CDR3 nucleotides: TGTGCCACCCCGGGACTAGCGGGGGTAGGGACCCAGTACTTC. This translates into CATPGLAGVGTQYF.

This chain connects TRBV9 to TRBJ2-7; TRBD1 agrees at 11 bases. The V gene end was trimmed by 3 bases and the J gene end by 1 base; junction bases not matched to a gene: 3. CDR1 is SGDLS, CDR2 YYNGEE, per germline. The CDR3 consists of 15 residues. CDR3 DNA: TGTGCCAGCAGCGCCGGGACAGGGGGTTCCTACGAGCAGTACTTC. It yields the protein CASSAGTGGSYEQYF.

The chain couples TRBV7-2 to TRBJ1-1; no clear D. Trimming pared 5 bases from V and 4 bases from J, leaving 14 bases between. The germline gives CDR1 SGHTA, CDR2 FQGNSA. This CDR3 region has 14 residues. The CDR3, as DNA: TGTGCCAGCAGCCGTAGAGGGCAGACCACTGAAGCTTTCTTT. Protein sequence: CASSRRGQTTEAFF.

The CDR3 region is CASSYYIAGGSYEQFF. The CDR3 bases are TGTGCCAGCAGTTACTACATAGCGGGAGGGTCCTATGAGCAGTTCTTC. This rearrangement joins TRBV6-5 to TRBJ2-1; TRBD2 aligns across 11 bases. Germline trimming cut 1 base from V and 8 bases from J; bases unmatched to any gene: 7. The CDR3 has 16 residues. Germline CDR1 is MNHEY and CDR2 is SVGAGI.

The V gene is TRBV10-3, the J gene TRBJ2-1; no reliable D call. V was shortened by 0 bases and J by 9 bases, with 9 bases between the two germline ends. Per the germline V gene, CDR1 is ENHRY and CDR2 is SYGVKD. CDR3 size: 13 residues. The CDR3 spells CAISESGLAEQFF. In DNA form, the CDR3 reads TGTGCCATCAGTGAGTCGGGGTTGGCTGAGCAGTTCTTC.

This chain links TRBV11-2 with TRBJ2-1; 11 positions match TRBD2. V lost 1 base, J lost 7 bases, and 6 bases stayed unmatched. The germline gives CDR1 SGHAT, CDR2 FQNNGV. This CDR3 is built from 16 residues. The DNA for the CDR3 is TGTGCCAGCAGCTTAGGACGGGCTAGCGGGAGGAATGAGCAGTTCTTC. This encodes CASSLGRASGRNEQFF.

The chain has TRBV6-1 and TRBJ2-4; D remains ambiguous. Germline loops: CDR1 MNHNS, CDR2 SASEGT. V shed 6 bases and J shed 8 bases, with 14 bases lying between them. The CDR3 has 13 amino acids. CDR3 DNA: TGTGCCAGCAGCCAAGGAGAATGGGACATTCAGTACTTC. It encodes CASSQGEWDIQYF.

This clone was seen just once. The chain is built from TRBV6-5 and TRBJ2-7; 7 bases line up with TRBD1. CDR1 and CDR2 (germline): MNHEY, SVGAGI. V gave up 1 base and J gave up 4 bases; unmatched junction bases: 10. This CDR3 spans 16 amino acids. This CDR3 reads CASSYLRQGVKYEQYF. The CDR3 DNA sequence: TGTGCCAGCAGTTACTTACGACAGGGAGTGAAGTACGAGCAGTACTTC.

The chain has TRBV19 and TRBJ2-6, with TRBD2 matching 8 bases. Germline CDR1 is LNHDA and CDR2 is SQIVND (reference sequence). Trimming cost V 5 bases and J 2 bases; bases outside gene matches: 14. The CDR3 extends over 19 amino acids. The CDR3 loop reads CASSEGLGRELAGANVLTF. CDR3 nucleotides: TGTGCCAGTAGTGAGGGACTAGGACGGGAGCTGGCTGGGGCCAACGTCCTGACTTTC.

This chain uses TRBV11-2 with TRBJ1-2, with D perhaps TRBD1 (5 bases). The CDR3 consists of 19 residues. With 0 bases removed from V and 5 bases from J, the gap between germline ends came to 25 bases. Germline V CDR1 and CDR2: SGHAT, FQNNGV. CDR3: CASSLDRVLGPLQVYGYTF. The CDR3 DNA follows: TGTGCCAGCAGCTTAGATCGAGTTTTGGGGCCTCTCCAAGTATATGGCTACACCTTC.

This clone appeared a few times. V is TRBV30 and J is TRBJ1-2; tentative D call: TRBD1 (6 bases). The CDR3 extends over 14 amino acids. CDR1 is GTSNPN and CDR2 is SVGIG in the germline V gene (reference sequence). V lost 4 bases, J lost 0 bases, and 12 bases lay in between. CDR3 residues: CAWTQGQTNYGYTF. The CDR3 nucleotides are TGTGCCTGGACCCAAGGACAGACTAACTATGGCTACACCTTC. Drawing the rest from reference TRBV30 and TRBJ1-2, the complete variable domain is SQTIHQWPATLVQPVGSPLSLECTVEGTSNPNLYWYRQAAGRGLQLLFYSVGIGQISSEVPQNLSASRPQDRQFILSSKKLLLSDSGFYLCAWTQGQTNYGYTFGSGTRLTVV.

The rearrangement links TRBV7-9 to TRBJ2-1, with D perhaps assigned TRBD1 or TRBD2 (5 bases each). Trimming stripped 8 bases from V and 5 bases from J, with 10 bases between. The germline CDR1 and CDR2 sequences are SEHNR and FQNEAQ (reference sequence). The CDR3 has 12 residues. CDR3 region: CASEGPDNEQFF. CDR3 DNA: TGTGCCAGCGAGGGGCCCGACAATGAGCAGTTCTTC.

The rearrangement uses TRBV12-5 and TRBJ1-2; TRBD1 is a possible D gene (6 bases). Germline V gene lookup returns CDR1 LGHNT and CDR2 FRNRAP. CDR3 length: 13 residues. The V end was cut by 1 base, the J end by 9 bases, with 12 bases between. The CDR3 DNA is TGTGCTAGTGGTTTGGCTACAGGGAAGAGCTACACCTTC. It yields the protein CASGLATGKSYTF.

The chain employs TRBV19 and TRBJ1-1; D is uncertain. With 0 bases removed from V and 7 bases from J, the gap between germline ends came to 9 bases. Germline V lookup: CDR1 LNHDA, CDR2 SQIVND (reference sequence). CDR3 size: 13 residues. The CDR3 is CASSIDLGNEAFF. CDR3 coding DNA: TGTGCCAGTAGTATAGATCTGGGAAATGAAGCTTTCTTT. The complete variable domain, with remaining parts taken from reference TRBV19 and TRBJ1-1, reads DGGITQSPKYLFRKEGQNVTLSCEQNLNHDAMYWYRQDPGQGLRLIYYSQIVNDFQKGDIAEGYSVSREKKESFPLTVTSAQKNPTAFYLCASSIDLGNEAFFGQGTRLTVV.

The chain links TRBV27 to TRBJ2-3; 12 positions agree with TRBD2. V was pared by 8 bases and J by 5 bases, with 17 bases of the junction left unmatched. Germline V CDR1 and CDR2: MNHEY, SMNVEV (reference sequence). This CDR3 spans 18 amino acids. Written as DNA, the CDR3 is TGTGCCAGCGGTCGGGACGGCCCTGGGACTAGCGGGCTAGATACGCAGTATTTT. Protein: CASGRDGPGTSGLDTQYF.

This clone was detected once. The V gene is TRBV29-1, the J gene TRBJ1-5; 10 bases match TRBD1. The CDR3 covers 13 residues. CDR1 SQVTM and CDR2 ANQGSEA come from the germline V gene. J was trimmed by 7 bases and V by 6 bases; bases with no gene match: 6. The CDR3 sequence is CSVTGGAGQPQHF. CDR3 in DNA: TGCAGCGTGACAGGGGGCGCGGGGCAGCCCCAGCATTTT. The full variable domain, in which reference TRBV29-1 and TRBJ1-5 provide the parts outside the CDR3, is SAVISQKPSRDICQRGTSLTIQCQVDSQVTMMFWYRQQPGQSLTLIATANQGSEATYESGFVIDKFPISRPNLTFSTLTVSNMSPEDSSIYLCSVTGGAGQPQHFGDGTRLSIL.

Remarks on this clone: Distinct nucleotide sequences in the sample also encode this CDR3. The chain employs TRBV5-1 and TRBJ2-3; TRBD2 is a possible D gene (6 bases). Trimming removed 5 bases from V and 0 bases from J, with 10 bases in between. CDR3 size: 14 residues. Germline loops: CDR1 SGHRS, CDR2 YFSETQ. This chain's CDR3 is CASSLGTSTDTQYF. CDR3 in DNA: TGCGCCAGCAGTCTCGGGACTAGCACAGATACGCAGTATTTT.

V and J are TRBV9 and TRBJ2-2, with TRBD2 matching over 9 bases. Germline CDR1 and CDR2: SGDLS and YYNGEE. This CDR3 region has 18 residues. Trimming cost V 4 bases and J 4 bases; bases outside gene matches: 14. CDR3 amino acids: CASSLRAGGPGSTGELFF. The DNA for the CDR3 is TGTGCCAGCAGCCTCAGGGCGGGAGGGCCGGGTAGCACCGGGGAGCTGTTTTTT.

This chain connects TRBV11-3 to TRBJ2-7, with 7 positions matching TRBD1. CDR1 and CDR2 (germline): SGHNT, YENEEA. The CDR3 sequence is 14 residues long. V shed 2 bases, J shed 4 bases, and the junction held 5 bases outside the gene matches. For the CDR3, the DNA is TGTGCCAGCAGCTTACAGGGGGACGCTTACGAGCAGTACTTC. Translating it yields CASSLQGDAYEQYF.